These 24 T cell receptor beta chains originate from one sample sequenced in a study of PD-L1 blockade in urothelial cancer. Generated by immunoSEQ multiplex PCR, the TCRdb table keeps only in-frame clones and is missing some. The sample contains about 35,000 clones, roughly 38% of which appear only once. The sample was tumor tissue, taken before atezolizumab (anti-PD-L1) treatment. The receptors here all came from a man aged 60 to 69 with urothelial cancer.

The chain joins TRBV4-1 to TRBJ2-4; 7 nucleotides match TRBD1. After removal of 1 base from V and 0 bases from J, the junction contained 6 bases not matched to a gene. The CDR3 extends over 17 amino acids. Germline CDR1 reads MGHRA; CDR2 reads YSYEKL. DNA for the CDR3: TGCGCCAGCAGCCAAGTACTGGACAGGCTAGCCAAAAACATTCAGTACTTC. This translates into CASSQVLDRLAKNIQYF.

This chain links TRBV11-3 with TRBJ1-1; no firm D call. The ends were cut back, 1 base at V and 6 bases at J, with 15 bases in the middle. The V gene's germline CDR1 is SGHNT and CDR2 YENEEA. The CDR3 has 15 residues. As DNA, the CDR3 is TGTGCCAGCAGCTTAGGCAGGACCGACGGGGCTGAAGCTTTCTTT. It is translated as CASSLGRTDGAEAFF.

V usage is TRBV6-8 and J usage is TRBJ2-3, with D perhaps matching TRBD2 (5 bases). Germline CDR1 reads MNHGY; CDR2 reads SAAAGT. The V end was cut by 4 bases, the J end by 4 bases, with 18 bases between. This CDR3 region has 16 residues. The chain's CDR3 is CASSSGPPRGPDTQYF. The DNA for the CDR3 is TGTGCCAGCAGTTCGGGCCCTCCCCGGGGTCCAGATACGCAGTATTTT.

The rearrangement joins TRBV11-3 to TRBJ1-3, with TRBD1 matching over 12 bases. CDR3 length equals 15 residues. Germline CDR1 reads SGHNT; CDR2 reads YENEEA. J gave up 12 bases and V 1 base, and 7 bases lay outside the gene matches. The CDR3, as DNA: TGTGCCAGCAGCTTAGTGGGACAGGGGGCTTATGGCATATATTTT. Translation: CASSLVGQGAYGIYF.

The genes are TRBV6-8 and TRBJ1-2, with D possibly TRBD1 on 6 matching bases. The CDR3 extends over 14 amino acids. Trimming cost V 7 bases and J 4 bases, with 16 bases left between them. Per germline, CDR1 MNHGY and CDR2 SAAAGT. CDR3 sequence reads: CASNRGSHGYGYTF. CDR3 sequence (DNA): TGTGCCAGCAATAGGGGGTCGCATGGCTATGGCTACACCTTC.

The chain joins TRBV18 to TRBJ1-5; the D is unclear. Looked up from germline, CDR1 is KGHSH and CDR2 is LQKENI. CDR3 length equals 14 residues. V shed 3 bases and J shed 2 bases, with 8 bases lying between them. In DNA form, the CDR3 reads TGTGCCAGCTCACCGAGTCAGGGCAATCAGCCCCAGCATTTT. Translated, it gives CASSPSQGNQPQHF.

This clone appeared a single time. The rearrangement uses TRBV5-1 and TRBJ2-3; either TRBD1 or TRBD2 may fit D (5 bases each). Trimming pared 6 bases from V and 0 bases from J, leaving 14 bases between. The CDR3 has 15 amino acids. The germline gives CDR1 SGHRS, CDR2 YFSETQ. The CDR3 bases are TGCGCCAGCACCGATTGGGGGTCTAGCACAGATACGCAGTATTTT. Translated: CASTDWGSSTDTQYF. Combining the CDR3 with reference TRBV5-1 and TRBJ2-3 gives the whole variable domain KAGVTQTPRYLIKTRGQQVTLSCSPISGHRSVSWYQQTPGQGLQFLFEYFSETQRNKGNFPGRFSGRQFSNSRSEMNVSTLELGDSALYLCASTDWGSSTDTQYFGPGTRLTVL.

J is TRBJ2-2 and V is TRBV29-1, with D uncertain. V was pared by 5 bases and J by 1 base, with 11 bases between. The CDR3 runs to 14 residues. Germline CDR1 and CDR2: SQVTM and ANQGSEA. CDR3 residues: CSVNIMGNTGELFF. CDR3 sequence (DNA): TGCAGCGTTAATATCATGGGGAACACCGGGGAGCTGTTTTTT.

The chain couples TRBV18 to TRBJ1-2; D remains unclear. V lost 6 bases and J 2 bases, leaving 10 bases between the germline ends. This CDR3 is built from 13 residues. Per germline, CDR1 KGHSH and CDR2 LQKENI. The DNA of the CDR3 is TGTGCCAGCTCCCTCGATAGGAACTATGGCTACACCTTC. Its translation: CASSLDRNYGYTF. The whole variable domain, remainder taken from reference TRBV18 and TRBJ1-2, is NAGVMQNPRHLVRRRGQEARLRCSPMKGHSHVYWYRQLPEEGLKFMVYLQKENIIDESGMPKERFSAEFPKEGPSILRIQQVVRGDSAAYFCASSLDRNYGYTFGSGTRLTVV.

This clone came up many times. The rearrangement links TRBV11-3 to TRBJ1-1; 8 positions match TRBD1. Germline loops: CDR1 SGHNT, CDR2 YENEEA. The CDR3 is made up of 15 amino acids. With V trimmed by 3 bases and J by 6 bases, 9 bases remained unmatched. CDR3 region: CASSLRSGTGSEAFF. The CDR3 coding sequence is TGTGCCAGCAGCTTGCGCTCGGGGACAGGCTCTGAAGCTTTCTTT.

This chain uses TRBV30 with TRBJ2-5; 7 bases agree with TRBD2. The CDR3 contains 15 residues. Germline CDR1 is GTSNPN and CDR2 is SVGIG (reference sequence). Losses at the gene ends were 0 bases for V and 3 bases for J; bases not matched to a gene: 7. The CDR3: CAWSVGLADKETQYF. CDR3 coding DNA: TGTGCCTGGAGTGTAGGGCTAGCGGATAAAGAGACCCAGTACTTC.

CDR3 region: CASSPDPGTSGRKNIQYF. The DNA for the CDR3 is TGTGCCAGCAGCCCGGATCCTGGGACTAGCGGACGAAAAAACATTCAGTACTTC. The V gene is TRBV7-2, the J gene TRBJ2-4; 11 bases map to TRBD2. V shed 5 bases and J 4 bases; nucleotides not matched to a gene: 13. CDR3 length: 18 amino acids. Germline V gene sequence: CDR1 SGHTA, CDR2 FQGNSA. The variable domain in full, completed from reference TRBV7-2 and TRBJ2-4, reads GAGVSQSPSNKVTEKGKDVELRCDPISGHTALYWYRQSLGQGLEFLIYFQGNSAPDKSGLPSDRFSAERTGGSVSTLTIQRTQQEDSAVYLCASSPDPGTSGRKNIQYFGAGTRLSVL.

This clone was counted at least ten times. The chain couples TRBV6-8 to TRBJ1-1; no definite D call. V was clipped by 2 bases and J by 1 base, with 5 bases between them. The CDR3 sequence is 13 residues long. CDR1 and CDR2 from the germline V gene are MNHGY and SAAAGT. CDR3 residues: CASSYEENTEAFF. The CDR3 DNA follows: TGTGCCAGCAGTTACGAGGAGAACACTGAAGCTTTCTTT.

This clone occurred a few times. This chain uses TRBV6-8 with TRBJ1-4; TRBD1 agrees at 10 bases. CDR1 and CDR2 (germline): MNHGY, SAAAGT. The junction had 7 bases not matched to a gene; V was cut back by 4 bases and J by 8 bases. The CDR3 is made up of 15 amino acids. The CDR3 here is CASSSHRTGGEKLFF. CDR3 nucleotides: TGTGCCAGCAGTTCGCATCGGACAGGGGGGGAAAAACTGTTTTTT.

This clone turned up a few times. The CDR3 sequence is CASSPPTGYEQFF. In nucleotides, the CDR3 is TGTGCCAGCAGTCCTCCTACAGGGTATGAGCAGTTCTTC. The rearrangement links TRBV7-2 to TRBJ2-1; a weak D match, TRBD1 (6 bases). The CDR3 spans 13 residues. Trimming shortened V by 6 bases and J by 8 bases, and 14 bases separated the two germline ends. Germline V gene lookup returns CDR1 SGHTA and CDR2 FQGNSA.

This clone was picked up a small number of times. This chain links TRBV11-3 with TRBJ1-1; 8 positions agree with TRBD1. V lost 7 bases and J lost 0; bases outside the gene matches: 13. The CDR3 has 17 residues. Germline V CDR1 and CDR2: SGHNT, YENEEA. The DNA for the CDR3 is TGTGCCAGCAACGCTCCAGGACAGGGACGGATGAACACTGAAGCTTTCTTT. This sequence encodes CASNAPGQGRMNTEAFF. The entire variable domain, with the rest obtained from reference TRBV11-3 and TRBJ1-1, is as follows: EAGVVQSPRYKIIEKKQPVAFWCNPISGHNTLYWYLQNLGQGPELLIRYENEEAVDDSQLPKDRFSAERLKGVDSTLKIQPAELGDSAVYLCASNAPGQGRMNTEAFFGQGTRLTVV.

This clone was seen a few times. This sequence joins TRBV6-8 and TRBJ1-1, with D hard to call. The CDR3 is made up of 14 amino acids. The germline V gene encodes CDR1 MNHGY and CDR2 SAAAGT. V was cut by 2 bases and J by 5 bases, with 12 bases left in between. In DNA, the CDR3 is TGTGCCAGCAGTTACCGTGGATTATTGACTGAAGCTTTCTTT. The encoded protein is CASSYRGLLTEAFF.

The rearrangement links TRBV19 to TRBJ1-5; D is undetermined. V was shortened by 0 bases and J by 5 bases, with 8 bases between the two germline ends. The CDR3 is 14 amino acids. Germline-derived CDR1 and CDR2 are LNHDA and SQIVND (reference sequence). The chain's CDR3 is CASSIDGTDQPQHF. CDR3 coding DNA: TGTGCCAGTAGTATAGATGGCACGGATCAGCCCCAGCATTTT.

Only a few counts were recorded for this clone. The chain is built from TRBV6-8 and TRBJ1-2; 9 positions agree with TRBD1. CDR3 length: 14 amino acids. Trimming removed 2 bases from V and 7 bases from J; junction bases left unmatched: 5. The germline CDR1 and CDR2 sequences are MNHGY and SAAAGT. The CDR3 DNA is TGTGCCAGCAGTTACGCCGGGGACAGGGCTGGCTACACCTTC. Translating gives CASSYAGDRAGYTF.

The CDR3, as DNA: TGTGCCAGTAAGACGGGCGGGATGAACACTGAAGCTTTCTTT. Its translation: CASKTGGMNTEAFF. The chain uses TRBV19 and TRBJ1-1; D remains unclear. The CDR3 length is 14 residues. CDR1 is LNHDA and CDR2 is SQIVND in the germline V gene (reference sequence). The germline V and J ends were trimmed by 7 bases and 0 bases, with 12 bases remaining between them.

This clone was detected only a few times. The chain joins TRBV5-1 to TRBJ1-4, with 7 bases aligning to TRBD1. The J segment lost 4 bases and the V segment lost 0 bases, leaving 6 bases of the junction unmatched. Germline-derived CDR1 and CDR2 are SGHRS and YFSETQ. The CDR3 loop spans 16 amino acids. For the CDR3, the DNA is TGCGCCAGCAGCTTGGGGGACAGCTCTCTTAATGAAAAACTGTTTTTT. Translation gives CASSLGDSSLNEKLFF.

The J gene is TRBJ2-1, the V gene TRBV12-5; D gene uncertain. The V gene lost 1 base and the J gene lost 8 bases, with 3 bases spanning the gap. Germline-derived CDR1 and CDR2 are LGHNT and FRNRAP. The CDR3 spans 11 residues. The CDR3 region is CASGLGDEQFF. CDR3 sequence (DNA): TGTGCTAGTGGTTTGGGAGATGAGCAGTTCTTC.

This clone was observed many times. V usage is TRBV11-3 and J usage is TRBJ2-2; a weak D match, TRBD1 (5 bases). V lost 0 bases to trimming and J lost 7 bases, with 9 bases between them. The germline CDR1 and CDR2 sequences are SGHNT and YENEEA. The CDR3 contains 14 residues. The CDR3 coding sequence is TGTGCCAGCAGCTTAGAAGGGGCGAACGGGGAGCTGTTTTTT. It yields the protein CASSLEGANGELFF.

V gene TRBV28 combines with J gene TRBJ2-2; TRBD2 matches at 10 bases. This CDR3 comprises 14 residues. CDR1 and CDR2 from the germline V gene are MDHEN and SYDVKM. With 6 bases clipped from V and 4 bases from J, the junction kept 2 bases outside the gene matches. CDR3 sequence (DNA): TGTGCCAGCAGGGCTAGCGGGAGCACCGGGGAGCTGTTTTTT. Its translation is CASRASGSTGELFF.